This TCR beta chain was sequenced for a study of human T cells and chemical hapten exposure. Whole-study context: Each patient's scalp received weekly diphenylcyclopropenone throughout the approximately 24-week study. Each patch test put 0.01% DPC on the upper back, and results were read at 6 days. Broader study findings: Expanded TCRs made up significantly more big CDR3 similarity clusters than controls did. PT1 expanded TCR numbers tracked positively with patch test score.

Points on this clonotype: Its antigen is still unknown.

The time point is: pre-sensitization, week 0. Stated treatment: therapeutic diphenylcyclopropenone sensitization with weekly scalp DPC. Total RNA came from unfractionated whole blood. TCRdb ran MiXCR on the RACE reads and lists one entry per CDR3 protein. The sample carries around 33,000 distinct CDR3 sequences, 9.5% to 15% recorded once. Per the germline V gene, CDR1 is LGHNA and CDR2 is YNFKEQ. J was trimmed by 5 bases and V by 3 bases; bases with no gene match: 4. This CDR3 has 15 residues. The chain recombines TRBV4-2 with TRBJ2-2; 9 bases agree with TRBD1. The sample in question was whole blood, obtained in connection with sensitization to the hapten diphenylcyclopropenone (DPC). This clonotype originated in a middle-aged woman with alopecia areata. Some clones in this sample may be carry-over from other donors' samples. The CDR3 spells CASSQTGTGTGELFF. The CDR3 region has the DNA TGTGCCAGCAGCCAGACCGGGACAGGGACCGGGGAGCTGTTTTTT.